These 24 T cell receptor beta chains were sequenced from one sample in a study of shared clonotypes between healthy human individuals (dated by TCRdb to 2018 to 2020). The library was built by means of the immunoSEQ multiplex PCR assay. The table was pulled from immuneACCESS by TCRdb, which kept in-frame rearrangements only. Such tables lose some clones; where checked, under half of the loss comes from unresolved V genes, and the rest has no known cause. For this sample there are over a million clones; approximately 80% appear just once. 0.6% to 0.75% of the sample rests with the top ten. What was sequenced was memory CD4+ T cells from PBMCs. The sample's cell subset or site, from its label and the paper: CD45RA-negative fraction. The receptor set was obtained from a man between 18 and 35 years old in good health. Some clones in this sample may be carry-over from other donors' samples.

The chain is built from TRBV28 and TRBJ2-2; 8 bases match TRBD1. With V trimmed by 5 bases and J by 6 bases, 14 bases remained unmatched. The length of the CDR3 is 17 residues. CDR1 is MDHEN, CDR2 SYDVKM, per germline. CDR3 DNA: TGTGCCAGCAGTCCCAAAGGGCAGGGGGCGAGATCCGGGGAGCTGTTTTTT. Translated: CASSPKGQGARSGELFF.

In its sample, this clone was seen a few times. The sample has other DNA sequences that encode this CDR3 too. The chain links TRBV7-2 to TRBJ1-5; D ambiguous. V lost 5 bases, J lost 0 bases, and 8 bases lay in between. The germline CDR1 and CDR2 sequences are SGHTA and FQGNSA. The CDR3 is 14 residues long. The CDR3 protein is CASSPQGSNQPQHF. CDR3 sequence (DNA): TGTGCCAGCAGCCCCCAAGGTAGCAATCAGCCCCAGCATTTT.

This clone was found once. The chain employs TRBV7-2 and TRBJ2-4; D may be TRBD2 (5 bases). The CDR3 extends over 13 amino acids. V lost 4 bases and J 9 bases, leaving 13 bases between the germline ends. Germline lookup yields CDR1 SGHTA and CDR2 FQGNSA. The CDR3: CASSSQDSTIQYF. In DNA form, the CDR3 reads TGTGCCAGCAGCTCCCAGGACTCGACCATTCAGTACTTC.

The rearrangement uses TRBV28 and TRBJ2-3; 11 positions agree with TRBD2. This CDR3 contains 17 residues. V was clipped by 4 bases and J by 7 bases; unmatched bases: 13. Germline loops: CDR1 MDHEN, CDR2 SYDVKM. The CDR3 here is CASSSPGSGRASYTQYF. Here the CDR3 DNA reads TGTGCCAGCAGTTCCCCAGGTAGCGGGAGGGCCTCCTATACGCAGTATTTT.

The rearrangement joins TRBV6-1 to TRBJ1-2; D remains ambiguous. The CDR3 is made up of 13 amino acids. Trimming shortened V by 8 bases and J by 1 base, and 11 bases separated the two germline ends. From germline, CDR1 is MNHNS and CDR2 SASEGT. This chain's CDR3 is CASSPVGNYGYTF. As DNA, the CDR3 is TGTGCCAGCTCCCCCGTGGGTAACTATGGCTACACCTTC.

Details on this clone: A clone one base away is much larger, so this may be a read error. This sample also contains other DNA sequences that code for the same CDR3. The chain employs TRBV11-2 and TRBJ2-2; the D gene is possibly TRBD1 (6 bases). Trimming left V 3 bases short and J 1 base short, with 6 bases between. The CDR3 has 14 amino acids. From germline, CDR1 is SGHAT and CDR2 FQNNGV. CDR3 loop: CASSLGQNTGELFF. The CDR3 DNA reads as TGTGCCAGCAGCTTGGGACAGAACACCGGGGAGCTGTTTTTT.

The CDR3 region is CASIGTEGSGYNEQFF. DNA for the CDR3: TGTGCCAGCATAGGGACCGAGGGTAGCGGGTACAATGAGCAGTTCTTC. The J gene is TRBJ2-1, the V gene TRBV28, with TRBD2 matching 7 bases. J gave up 4 bases and V 7 bases, and 13 bases lay outside the gene matches. Germline CDR1 MDHEN, CDR2 SYDVKM. This CDR3 region has 16 residues.

This clone was recorded many times. The V and J genes are TRBV19 and TRBJ1-4; no definite D call. The CDR3 is made up of 16 amino acids. V was cut by 6 bases and J by 1 base, with 15 bases left in between. The germline gives CDR1 LNHDA, CDR2 SQIVND (reference sequence). The CDR3 bases are TGTGCCAGTAGGTCGGGCCTGAAGGGAACTAATGAAAAACTGTTTTTT. Protein: CASRSGLKGTNEKLFF. The variable domain in full, with the rest retrieved from reference TRBV19 and TRBJ1-4, is DGGITQSPKYLFRKEGQNVTLSCEQNLNHDAMYWYRQDPGQGLRLIYYSQIVNDFQKGDIAEGYSVSREKKESFPLTVTSAQKNPTAFYLCASRSGLKGTNEKLFFGSGTQLSVL.

This clone was picked up a small number of times. The V gene is TRBV5-4, the J gene TRBJ1-1, with D tentatively TRBD1 (5 bases). This CDR3 has 12 residues. The ends were cut back, 2 bases at V and 11 bases at J, with 13 bases in the middle. Germline V CDR1 and CDR2: SGHNT, YYREEE (reference sequence). The CDR3 DNA reads as TGTGCCAGCAGCTTTGAAGGGGCTCGGGCTTTCTTT. It yields the protein CASSFEGARAFF.

This chain uses TRBV6-6 with TRBJ2-6; D not certain. CDR1 and CDR2 from the germline V gene are MNHNY and SVGAGI (reference sequence). The CDR3 totals 16 residues. V lost 3 bases and J 4 bases, leaving 13 bases between the germline ends. In nucleotides, the CDR3 is TGTGCCAGCAGTTATTTCAGACAAAAAGGGGCCAACGTCCTGACTTTC. This gives the protein CASSYFRQKGANVLTF.

This chain joins TRBV13 and TRBJ2-7, with 13 bases fitting TRBD2. The CDR3 spans 15 residues. Germline CDR1 is PRHDT and CDR2 is FYEKMQ (reference sequence). V shed 4 bases and J 4 bases; nucleotides not matched to a gene: 4. As DNA, the CDR3 is TGTGCCAGCAGCTCAAGGACTAGCGGGAGTTACGAGCAGTACTTC. Residues: CASSSRTSGSYEQYF. Filled out from reference TRBV13 and TRBJ2-7, the complete variable domain reads AAGVIQSPRHLIKEKRETATLKCYPIPRHDTVYWYQQGPGQDPQFLISFYEKMQSDKGSIPDRFSAQQFSDYHSELNMSSLELGDSALYFCASSSRTSGSYEQYFGPGTRLTVT.

The chain employs TRBV5-1 and TRBJ2-1, with 10 nucleotides matching TRBD1. The V gene's germline CDR1 is SGHRS and CDR2 YFSETQ. The CDR3 contains 17 residues. V shed 2 bases and J 1 base; nucleotides not matched to a gene: 6. CDR3 residues: CASSLRTGQGSYNEQFF. The CDR3 region has the DNA TGCGCCAGCAGCTTAAGAACGGGACAGGGGTCCTACAATGAGCAGTTCTTC.

This rearrangement joins TRBV11-2 to TRBJ1-5, with D possibly TRBD1 on 6 matching bases. Germline assignment: CDR1 SGHAT and CDR2 FQNNGV. The CDR3 sequence is 15 residues long. V dropped 6 bases and J dropped 2 bases, with 14 bases sitting between them. The CDR3 here is CASRSTGPGNQPQHF. DNA of the CDR3: TGTGCCAGCAGATCGACAGGACCCGGCAATCAGCCCCAGCATTTT.

The chain combines TRBV18 with TRBJ1-2, with 10 nucleotides matching TRBD1. CDR1 KGHSH and CDR2 LQKENI come from the germline V gene. The junction had 9 bases not matched to a gene; V was cut back by 2 bases and J by 0 bases. The CDR3 length is 18 residues. CDR3 sequence reads: CASSPFPGQGNSNYGYTF. In DNA, the CDR3 is TGTGCCAGCTCACCATTCCCGGGACAGGGGAACTCTAACTATGGCTACACCTTC.

The sample holds one count of this clone. The chain recombines TRBV6-1 with TRBJ2-5, with a tentative D call TRBD1 (5 bases). The germline CDR1 and CDR2 sequences are MNHNS and SASEGT. Between the trimmed V and J ends, which lost 0 bases and 2 bases, there was a span of 13 bases. CDR3 length: 16 residues. The CDR3 region has the DNA TGTGCCAGCAGTGAAGCCTTCATCGGACAACAAGAGACCCAGTACTTC. It specifies CASSEAFIGQQETQYF.

The rearrangement links TRBV27 to TRBJ1-4, with unresolved D. CDR1 is MNHEY, CDR2 SMNVEV, per germline (reference sequence). The CDR3 spans 14 residues. Trimming pared 10 bases from V and 0 bases from J, leaving 12 bases between. The CDR3 reads CATAIGATNEKLFF. In DNA form, the CDR3 reads TGTGCCACCGCGATCGGCGCAACTAATGAAAAACTGTTTTTT.

The chain is built from TRBV10-3 and TRBJ1-2; 9 bases map to TRBD1. This CDR3 comprises 14 residues. With 4 bases clipped from V and 4 bases from J, the junction kept 4 bases outside the gene matches. Germline CDR1 and CDR2: ENHRY and SYGVKD. CDR3 in DNA: TGTGCCATCAGTGCGGGACAGGGCGGCTATGGCTACACCTTC. Translation gives CAISAGQGGYGYTF.

Only a few counts were recorded for this clone. The DNA of the CDR3 is TGTGCCAGCAGCTTATCGGTTCAGCCCACAGATACGCAGTATTTT. It yields the protein CASSLSVQPTDTQYF. This sequence joins TRBV7-2 and TRBJ2-3; no clear D. In germline, CDR1 is SGHTA, CDR2 FQGNSA. The CDR3 totals 15 residues. Trimming cost V 2 bases and J 2 bases, with 11 bases left between them.

The chain is built from TRBV7-2 and TRBJ1-2; the D is unclear. Germline CDR1 reads SGHTA; CDR2 reads FQGNSA. The CDR3 extends over 14 amino acids. The V end lost 1 base, the J end lost 4 bases, and 10 bases lay between the germline ends. In DNA, the CDR3 is TGTGCCAGCAGCTTAGTGGGCGTAGCCTATGGCTACACCTTC. Translating it yields CASSLVGVAYGYTF.

The chain has TRBV5-1 and TRBJ1-3; D gene uncertain. Trimming removed 0 bases from V and 0 bases from J, with 10 bases in between. Germline V CDR1 and CDR2: SGHRS, YFSETQ. The CDR3 sequence is 16 residues long. CDR3 nucleotide sequence: TGCGCCAGCAGCTTGGTTGGCAGCCTCTCTGGAAACACCATATATTTT. Translated, it gives CASSLVGSLSGNTIYF.

This clone was observed a few times. The rearrangement links TRBV27 to TRBJ2-1; 8 nucleotides line up with TRBD2. Germline values: CDR1 MNHEY, CDR2 SMNVEV (reference sequence). The V segment lost 5 bases and the J segment 7 bases; nucleotides outside the gene matches: 10. There are 15 residues in the CDR3. The CDR3 protein is CASSPRTGGGNEQFF. The CDR3 coding sequence is TGTGCCAGCAGTCCTCGTACCGGGGGGGGTAATGAGCAGTTCTTC.

The V and J genes are TRBV2 and TRBJ2-4; D possibly corresponds to TRBD2 (5 bases). Deletions cut 6 bases from V and 6 bases from J, with 12 bases between. The CDR3 sequence is 13 residues long. Germline V lookup: CDR1 SNHLY, CDR2 FYNNEI. The CDR3 DNA is TGTGCCAGCAGAATTACTAGAGGAAACATTCAGTACTTC. It specifies CASRITRGNIQYF.

In DNA, the CDR3 is TGTGCCAGCAGCTCTGGGACAGACAATGAGCAGTTCTTC. Translation: CASSSGTDNEQFF. The chain couples TRBV7-3 to TRBJ2-1, with TRBD1 identical over 7 bases. This CDR3 comprises 13 residues. V shed 4 bases and J 5 bases; nucleotides not matched to a gene: 2. The germline CDR1 and CDR2 sequences are SGHTA and FQGTGA. Full variable domain (outside the CDR3, taken from reference TRBV7-3 and TRBJ2-1): GAGVSQTPSNKVTEKGKYVELRCDPISGHTALYWYRQSLGQGPEFLIYFQGTGAADDSGLPNDRFFAVRPEGSVSTLKIQRTERGDSAVYLCASSSGTDNEQFFGPGTRLTVL.

The J gene is TRBJ1-1, the V gene TRBV7-2; D not resolved. In germline, CDR1 is SGHTA, CDR2 FQGNSA. CDR3 length: 12 residues. Trimming stripped 1 base from V and 11 bases from J, with 11 bases between. CDR3 protein: CASSLVSKRAFF. DNA for the CDR3: TGTGCCAGCAGCTTAGTATCCAAAAGGGCTTTCTTT.